This TCR beta chain was retrieved from a study of T cells after yellow fever vaccination. CDR3 length: 13 amino acids. Trimming stripped 4 bases from V and 4 bases from J, with 8 bases between. Germline CDR1 reads ENHRY; CDR2 reads SYGVKD. TCRdb used MiXCR to reprocess the 5' RACE reads, holding one entry per CDR3 protein. The table includes 100,000 to 150,000 distinct CDR3 sequences, 6.5% to 8% detected once. At least ten counts were recorded for this clonotype. The chain carries TRBV10-3 and TRBJ1-5; D is ambiguous. This receptor was identified in a man aged 18-30 years who received the YFV17D yellow fever vaccine. The sequencing here drew on CD4+ T cells sorted from PBMCs, taken about 10 days after the first yellow fever vaccination. The CDR3 loop reads CAISGAANQPQHF. CDR3 nucleotide sequence: TGTGCCATCAGTGGGGCAGCTAATCAGCCCCAGCATTTT.